These 19 T cell receptor beta chains share one sample of origin, sequenced in a study of blood T cells in healthy people across ages (dated by TCRdb to about 2015). The library relied on 5' RACE. Sequenced using an Illumina HiSeq 2500. A second PCR of about 7 to 12 cycles was run with a J-beta primer mix and a sample-barcoded 5' primer. The raw public reads went through TCRdb reprocessing: fastp at Q25, MiXCR clone calling, in-frame beta chains kept. CDR3 protein sequences are deduplicated, and each keeps its most common genes and DNA. Within this sample are 1.2 million to 1.5 million distinct CDR3 sequences, with approximately 59% of them counted one time only. The biggest ten clones account for roughly 7% of the sample. The sequencing sample was made of blood. The receptors shown here come from a man aged 18 to 30 in good health.

The rearrangement joins TRBV29-1 to TRBJ1-5; perhaps TRBD1 as D (5 bases). CDR3 length equals 13 residues. Looked up from germline, CDR1 is SQVTM and CDR2 is ANQGSEA. Trimming removed 4 bases at V and 3 bases at J, with 10 bases between. The CDR3 DNA reads as TGCAGCGTTGCCGACAGTAACAATCAGCCCCAGCATTTT. Amino acids: CSVADSNNQPQHF.

The CDR3 loop is CASSRDREVDTQYF. CDR3 in DNA: TGTGCCAGCAGCCGGGACAGGGAAGTAGATACGCAGTATTTT. The rearrangement links TRBV6-6 to TRBJ2-3, with 9 bases that match TRBD1. V trimming: 6 bases; J trimming: 5 bases; junction bases outside the gene matches: 6. The germline V gene has CDR1 MNHNY and CDR2 SVGAGI (reference sequence). The CDR3 is 14 amino acids.

This clonotype was detected a few times. The chain combines TRBV27 with TRBJ1-2; D gene unclear. From germline, CDR1 is MNHEY and CDR2 SMNVEV (reference sequence). This CDR3 contains 13 residues. With 3 bases removed from V and 3 bases from J, the gap between germline ends came to 8 bases. CDR3 region: CASSFAADYGYTF. In nucleotides, the CDR3 is TGTGCCAGCAGTTTCGCAGCCGACTATGGCTACACCTTC.

This clonotype was detected only a few times. J is TRBJ2-5 and V is TRBV2; D not resolved. The CDR3 covers 15 residues. Germline CDR1 reads SNHLY; CDR2 reads FYNNEI. Trimming stripped 4 bases from V and 4 bases from J, with 16 bases between. Here the CDR3 reads CASSGRVPPTETQYF. The CDR3 bases are TGTGCCAGCAGTGGTAGGGTCCCTCCGACAGAGACCCAGTACTTC.

The chain joins TRBV5-1 to TRBJ2-1; D gene ambiguous. With 2 bases removed from V and 4 bases from J, the gap between germline ends came to 10 bases. This CDR3 is built from 14 residues. Germline V lookup: CDR1 SGHRS, CDR2 YFSETQ. The CDR3 reads CASSFETPYNEQFF. In DNA form, the CDR3 reads TGCGCCAGCAGCTTTGAGACACCTTACAATGAGCAGTTCTTC.

This clonotype was found a few times. The V and J genes are TRBV18 and TRBJ2-6; 12 bases agree with TRBD2. Germline values: CDR1 KGHSH, CDR2 LQKENI. The junction had 6 bases not matched to a gene; V was cut back by 3 bases and J by 3 bases. The length of the CDR3 is 18 residues. DNA of the CDR3: TGTGCCAGCTCACCTACGACTAGCGGGAGTAGTGGGGCCAACGTCCTGACTTTC. Residues: CASSPTTSGSSGANVLTF.

The chain uses TRBV6-6 and TRBJ2-3; weak D call: TRBD2 (6 bases). CDR1 and CDR2 (germline): MNHNY, SVGAGI (reference sequence). The CDR3 is 16 amino acids. Trimming stripped 7 bases from V and 1 base from J, with 18 bases between. The CDR3 DNA reads as TGTGCCAGCAAAAACCACGGGACTTCTCGCACAGATACGCAGTATTTT. This sequence encodes CASKNHGTSRTDTQYF.

The rearrangement joins TRBV6-2 or TRBV6-3 to TRBJ2-2; D not certain. The CDR3 contains 13 residues. V was pared by 2 bases and J by 7 bases, with 8 bases between. CDR1 and CDR2 (germline): MNHEY, SVGEGT. The CDR3 DNA sequence: TGTGCCAGCAGTTACATCTGGGGCGGGGAGCTGTTTTTT. Protein sequence: CASSYIWGGELFF.

The rearrangement links TRBV4-1 to TRBJ2-4; 8 nucleotides match TRBD1. The end of the DNA aligns better with TRBJ2-7, so the J call may be wrong. CDR3 size: 12 residues. CDR1 and CDR2 (germline): MGHRA, YSYEKL. CDR3 residues: CASSPGQAEQYF. The CDR3 bases are TGCGCCAGCAGCCCGGGACAGGCCGAGCAGTACTTC.

This sequence joins TRBV25-1 and TRBJ2-5; the D gene is possibly TRBD2 (8 bases). Trimming took off 3 bases at V and 4 bases at J, with 18 bases between the two ends. Germline V CDR1 and CDR2: MGHDK, SYGVNS. The CDR3 runs 16 residues. The CDR3 DNA sequence: TGTGCCAGCAGTGAGCACAGGGGAGCGGGGGTAGAGACCCAGTACTTC. As protein: CASSEHRGAGVETQYF.

This sequence joins TRBV10-3 and TRBJ2-5; D perhaps matches TRBD2 (7 bases). This CDR3 is built from 17 residues. CDR1 and CDR2 from the germline V gene are ENHRY and SYGVKD. The ends were cut back, 4 bases at V and 1 base at J, with 19 bases in the middle. CDR3 sequence reads: CAISGVPQGTTQETQYF. CDR3 sequence (DNA): TGTGCCATCAGTGGCGTCCCCCAGGGGACTACCCAAGAGACCCAGTACTTC.

The chain uses TRBV5-1 and TRBJ2-3; TRBD1 matches 8 bases. V was clipped by 4 bases and J by 6 bases; unmatched bases: 7. This CDR3 has 14 residues. Germline loops: CDR1 SGHRS, CDR2 YFSETQ. CDR3 amino acids: CASSRMTGEDTQYF. DNA of the CDR3: TGCGCCAGCAGCCGGATGACAGGGGAGGATACGCAGTATTTT. Filled out from reference TRBV5-1 and TRBJ2-3, the complete variable domain reads KAGVTQTPRYLIKTRGQQVTLSCSPISGHRSVSWYQQTPGQGLQFLFEYFSETQRNKGNFPGRFSGRQFSNSRSEMNVSTLELGDSALYLCASSRMTGEDTQYFGPGTRLTVL.

This clonotype was seen many times. The chain uses TRBV27 and TRBJ1-1, with 8 nucleotides matching TRBD1. The V gene end was trimmed by 3 bases and the J gene end by 0 bases; junction bases not matched to a gene: 0. This CDR3 has 14 amino acids. Germline CDR1 MNHEY, CDR2 SMNVEV (reference sequence). The CDR3 loop reads CASSLTGVNTEAFF. The CDR3 DNA reads as TGTGCCAGCAGTTTGACAGGGGTGAACACTGAAGCTTTCTTT.

The chain uses TRBV6-1 and TRBJ2-3, with D tentatively TRBD1 (6 bases). The germline gives CDR1 MNHNS, CDR2 SASEGT. The CDR3 has 12 residues. The V end was cut by 10 bases, the J end by 7 bases, with 15 bases between. CDR3 amino acids: CATGTSRNTQYF. The CDR3 DNA follows: TGTGCCACCGGGACATCGAGGAATACGCAGTATTTT.

V gene TRBV7-8 combines with J gene TRBJ1-5; perhaps TRBD1 as D (5 bases). Trimming pared 5 bases from V and 6 bases from J, leaving 14 bases between. This CDR3 spans 14 amino acids. In germline, CDR1 is SGHVS, CDR2 FQNEAQ. The CDR3 loop reads CASSRDPVGQPQHF. CDR3 DNA sequence: TGTGCCAGCAGCCGGGACCCTGTGGGTCAGCCCCAGCATTTT.

The genes are TRBV4-1 and TRBJ2-4; the D gene could be TRBD1 or TRBD2 (5 bases each). The germline CDR1 and CDR2 sequences are MGHRA and YSYEKL. The V and J ends lost 4 bases and 0 bases respectively, with 13 bases between them. The CDR3 contains 16 residues. CDR3 loop: CASSPGTDTAKNIQYF. The CDR3 DNA follows: TGCGCCAGCAGCCCCGGGACCGACACAGCCAAAAACATTCAGTACTTC.

This clonotype came up a few times. The chain links TRBV3-1 to TRBJ2-3; 7 nucleotides line up with TRBD1. Per the germline V gene, CDR1 is LGHDT and CDR2 is YNNKEL (reference sequence). The CDR3 is 12 amino acids. Losses at the gene ends were 4 bases for V and 10 bases for J; bases not matched to a gene: 5. CDR3 protein: CASSRQGNAQYF. The DNA for the CDR3 is TGTGCCAGCAGCCGACAGGGAAATGCGCAGTATTTT.

The chain recombines TRBV5-1 with TRBJ1-2; D is ambiguous. V lost 3 bases, J lost 4 bases, and 13 bases lay in between. Per the germline V gene, CDR1 is SGHRS and CDR2 is YFSETQ. CDR3 length: 14 residues. The CDR3 loop is CASSSDARGYGYTF. CDR3 nucleotides: TGCGCCAGCAGCTCTGATGCCCGGGGCTATGGCTACACCTTC.

In DNA form, the CDR3 reads TGTGCCAGCTCCTTCCGAGCGGGGGCTTTCTTT. Its translation: CASSFRAGAFF. This chain connects TRBV7-9 to TRBJ1-1; D is uncertain. The CDR3 spans 11 residues. Germline loops: CDR1 SEHNR, CDR2 FQNEAQ (reference sequence). V lost 8 bases to trimming and J lost 11 bases, with 15 bases between them. Filled out from reference TRBV7-9 and TRBJ1-1, the complete variable domain reads DTGVSQNPRHKITKRGQNVTFRCDPISEHNRLYWYRQTLGQGPEFLTYFQNEAQLEKSRLLSDRFSAERPKGSFSTLEIQRTEQGDSAMYLCASSFRAGAFFGQGTRLTVV.